A selection of T cell receptor beta chains follows, all from one sample in a study of blood T cell repertoires in COVID-19. The protocol was immunoSEQ multiplex PCR, while the TCRdb copy is restricted to in-frame clones and leaves out a portion. The data show fewer than 250,000 clones, with more than 60% seen just once and 9.5% to 15% held by the top ten. The sequencing input was peripheral blood. Receptors were obtained from a woman aged 45-60 years with acute or convalescent COVID-19. Each CDR3 is given with its conserved first and last residue. D genes are given only for firm matches. Part of the rows lack a size; the others show once, few, many or a class for expanded clones.

TRBV10-3	-	-	TRBJ1-2	CAISEGEDYGYTF	TGTGCCATCAGTGAAGGAGAAGACTATGGCTACACCTTC
TRBV30	few	TRBD1	TRBJ2-5	CAWSVRTGGRETQYF	TGTGCCTGGAGTGTAAGGACAGGGGGCCGAGAGACCCAGTACTTC
TRBV12-3/TRBV12-4	-	-	TRBJ2-7	CASSFSSPYEQYF	TGTGCCAGCAGTTTTTCTAGCCCCTACGAGCAGTACTTC
TRBV28	-	TRBD1	TRBJ2-1	CASTEPGGTGRRDEQFF	TGTGCCAGCACGGAACCTGGGGGGACAGGCAGGCGGGATGAGCAGTTCTTC
TRBV2	-	TRBD1	TRBJ1-2	CASSEEGQRYGYTF	TGTGCCAGCAGTGAAGAGGGACAGCGATATGGCTACACCTTC
TRBV6-5	-	TRBD1	TRBJ1-4	CASSSHAGGNEKLFF	TGTGCCAGCAGTTCCCATGCAGGGGGGAATGAAAAACTGTTTTTT
TRBV18	-	-	TRBJ1-6	CASSPEILRERNSPLHF	TGTGCCAGCTCACCAGAAATCCTCCGGGAGAGGAATTCACCCCTCCACTTT
TRBV24-1	-	TRBD2	TRBJ2-3	CATSDPGTSAGTDTQYF	TGTGCCACCAGTGACCCAGGGACTAGCGCTGGCACAGATACGCAGTATTTT
TRBV30	few	TRBD1	TRBJ2-7	CAWTSPGGREQYF	TGTGCCTGGACCTCCCCAGGGGGACGCGAGCAGTACTTC
TRBV6-5	-	TRBD1	TRBJ1-2	CASSRDREFYGYTF	TGTGCCAGCAGCCGGGACAGGGAATTCTATGGCTACACCTTC